Listed below are T cell receptor beta chains from one sample, sequenced in a study of regulatory and conventional T cells in RAG deficiency. Assay used: immunoSEQ multiplex PCR; TCRdb lists only in-frame clones, some missing. The repertoire holds 8,700 or so clones, with 65% to 85% as singletons. The data were also submitted as part of a second study, on regulatory T cells.

Sequenced material: CD8+ T cells sorted from blood. The receptors shown here come from a human donor in good health. The CDR3 runs from the conserved cysteine through the conserved F or W.

CDR3	V	J
CASSTAGGSNQPQHF	TRBV19	TRBJ1-5
CASSQNFGMGETQYF	TRBV14	TRBJ2-5
CASSPGTAKDIQYF	TRBV27	TRBJ2-4
CASSLGRNTEAFF	TRBV5-1	TRBJ1-1
CASSYDLPWNTEAFF	TRBV14	TRBJ1-1
CASSFGAESSYEQYF	TRBV4-2	TRBJ2-7
CASSEGVGYNVEQFF	TRBV2	TRBJ2-1
CASSQESGARTDTQYF	TRBV4-1	TRBJ2-3
CASSLPLLGGVGYTQYF	TRBV7-9	TRBJ2-3
CASSLSGGRTGELFF	TRBV28	TRBJ2-2
CASSLYRENTEAFF	TRBV27	TRBJ1-1
CASSTFSGGELFF	TRBV7-9	TRBJ2-2
CASSISGGLREQFF	TRBV27	TRBJ2-1
CASSLAADYEQYF	TRBV7-9	TRBJ2-7
CASSEVLGLAGEETQYF	TRBV5-6	TRBJ2-5
CASSWDRDRGNSPLHF	TRBV7-6	TRBJ1-6
CASRLASWGRNYGYTF	TRBV12-2	TRBJ1-2
CATSRDLNWQQETQYF	TRBV15	TRBJ2-5
CASSLASGDRGRYEQYF	TRBV7-9	TRBJ2-7
CASSQNLYVPGGFQPQHF	TRBV16	TRBJ1-5
CASSQVDSPNQPQHF	TRBV4-1	TRBJ1-5
CASSNHTGSRSPLHF	TRBV21-1	TRBJ1-6
CASSTLLTDTQYF	TRBV27	TRBJ2-3
CASSLHRVHRGAVF	TRBV28	TRBJ2-2
CASSLDSGARTYEQYF	TRBV27	TRBJ2-7
CASSQGTSGSREQYF	TRBV4-1	TRBJ2-7
CASSFGGGGELFF	TRBV4-1	TRBJ2-2
CASSLELEAAVTEAFF	TRBV7-6	TRBJ1-1
CASSAGGGYNEQFF	TRBV6-5	TRBJ2-1
CASRDATGGLPEQYF	TRBV2	TRBJ2-7
CASSETRDRYDHDEQFF	TRBV7-8	TRBJ2-1
CASSRTGLNEKLFF	TRBV5-1	TRBJ1-4
CASTWGGSGYNEQFF	TRBV19	TRBJ2-1
CASSPDRGGGNTIYF	TRBV7-2	TRBJ1-3
CASSPRVSGGEQYF	TRBV7-9	TRBJ2-7
CASSVEAVNEKLFF	TRBV9	TRBJ1-4
CASSFSGTVVGYTF	TRBV27	TRBJ1-2
CASSPLGRAEAFF	TRBV4-3	TRBJ1-1
CASSVGQGVFDEQYF	TRBV9	NA
CASSTAGGSYEQYF	TRBV19	TRBJ2-7
CASSLAGGNEQFF	TRBV11-3	TRBJ2-1
CASRPDRAAGELFF	TRBV27	TRBJ2-2
CASSLWTGSSYEQYF	TRBV27	TRBJ2-7
CASSQVAGVGETQYF	TRBV4-1	TRBJ2-5
CASIERGPPYEQYF	TRBV7-2	TRBJ2-7
CASSYLRERNTGELFF	TRBV6-5	TRBJ2-2
CASRRGNEQYF	TRBV2	TRBJ2-7
CASSPEGARRNTEAFF	TRBV4-2	TRBJ1-1
CASSSPGSAYEQYF	TRBV7-9	TRBJ2-7
CASSYERGNNEQFF	TRBV6-5	TRBJ2-1
CASSSPRGRALYGYTF	TRBV27	TRBJ1-2
CASSPGLAGGWGTDTQYF	TRBV28	TRBJ2-3
CASSLAGEDGRPQHF	TRBV7-9	TRBJ1-5
CASSQRAGAHEQFF	TRBV4-1	TRBJ2-1
CASSLGQGREAFF	TRBV5-8	TRBJ1-1
CASSQWTSPGYEQYF	TRBV6-5	TRBJ2-7